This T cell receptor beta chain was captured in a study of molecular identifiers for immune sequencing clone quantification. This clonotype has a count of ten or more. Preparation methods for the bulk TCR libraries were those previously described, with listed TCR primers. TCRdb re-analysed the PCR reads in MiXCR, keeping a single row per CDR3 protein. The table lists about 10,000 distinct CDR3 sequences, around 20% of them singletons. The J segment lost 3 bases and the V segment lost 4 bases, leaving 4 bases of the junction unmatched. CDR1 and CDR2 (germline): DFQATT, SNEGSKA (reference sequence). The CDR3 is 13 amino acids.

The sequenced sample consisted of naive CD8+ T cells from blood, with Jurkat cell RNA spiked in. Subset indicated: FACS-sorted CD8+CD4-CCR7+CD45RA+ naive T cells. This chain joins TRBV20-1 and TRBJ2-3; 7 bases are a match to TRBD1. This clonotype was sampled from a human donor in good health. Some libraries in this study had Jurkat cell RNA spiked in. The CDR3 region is CSAMTGWTDTQYF. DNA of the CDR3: TGCAGTGCTATGACAGGGTGGACAGATACGCAGTATTTT.